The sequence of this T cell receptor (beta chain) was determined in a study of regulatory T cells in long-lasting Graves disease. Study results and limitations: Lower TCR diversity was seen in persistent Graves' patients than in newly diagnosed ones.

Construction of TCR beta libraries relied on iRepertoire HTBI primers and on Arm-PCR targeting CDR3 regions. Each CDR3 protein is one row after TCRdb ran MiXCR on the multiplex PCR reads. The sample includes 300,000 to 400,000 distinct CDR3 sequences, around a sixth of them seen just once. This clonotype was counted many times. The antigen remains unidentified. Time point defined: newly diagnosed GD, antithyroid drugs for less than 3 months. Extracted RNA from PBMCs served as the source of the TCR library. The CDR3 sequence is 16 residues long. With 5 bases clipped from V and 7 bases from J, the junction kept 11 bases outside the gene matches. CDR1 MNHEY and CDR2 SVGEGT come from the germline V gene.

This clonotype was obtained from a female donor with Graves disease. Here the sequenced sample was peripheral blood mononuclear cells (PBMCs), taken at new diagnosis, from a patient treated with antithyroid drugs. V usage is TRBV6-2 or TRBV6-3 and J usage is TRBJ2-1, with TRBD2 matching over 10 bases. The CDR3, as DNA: TGTGCCAGCAGTCGCCCCCCTAGCGGGGGCCCGAATGAGCAGTTCTTC. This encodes CASSRPPSGGPNEQFF.